A selection of T cell receptor beta chains follows, all from one sample in a study of blood T cell repertoires in COVID-19. Clones were read by immunoSEQ multiplex PCR, and TCRdb kept only the in-frame ones, dropping some. In the table there are approximately 69,000 clones, 73% of which are singletons. Sequenced input: peripheral blood. The receptors were gathered from a man between 60 and 75 years old with acute or convalescent COVID-19. CDR3s include the opening cysteine and the closing phenylalanine or tryptophan. The D gene is left open where the match is weak. Some rows mark clone size as missing; the rest say once, few, many or name a class of expanded clone.

j_gene,d_gene,abundance,v_gene,CDR3nt,CDR3aa
TRBJ1-1,NA,NA,TRBV3-1/TRBV3-2,TGTGCCAGCAGCCAAGATAAGCAGGCACACACTGAAGCTTTCTTT,CASSQDKQAHTEAFF
TRBJ2-7,TRBD1,NA,TRBV5-1,TGCGCCAGCAGCCGAACACCGGGACAGAGATACGAGCAGTACTTC,CASSRTPGQRYEQYF
TRBJ1-2,TRBD1,NA,TRBV28,TGTGCCAGCAGACTATCAGGACAGGGGTCCGTTAACTATGGCTACACCTTC,CASRLSGQGSVNYGYTF
TRBJ1-2,TRBD1,NA,TRBV18,TGTGCCAGCTCACCGCCCGGGACAGGGGGGCTCTACACCTTC,CASSPPGTGGLYTF
TRBJ1-2,NA,medium-sized,TRBV19,TGTGCCAGTACGCCTAGCGGGCACTATGGCTACACCTTC,CASTPSGHYGYTF
TRBJ2-7,NA,NA,TRBV11-2,TGTGCCAGCAGCCCTGCCTACGAGCAGTACTTC,CASSPAYEQYF
TRBJ1-4,TRBD1,NA,TRBV9,TGTGCCAGCAGCGTAGCCCCGTCGGGGACAGGGACTAATGAAAAACTGTTTTTT,CASSVAPSGTGTNEKLFF
TRBJ2-3,NA,NA,TRBV4-2,TGTGCCAGCAGCCGCCTTATGGGGGGATCCCCAGATACGCAGTATTTT,CASSRLMGGSPDTQYF
TRBJ1-4,TRBD1,NA,TRBV6-1,TGTGCCAGCAGTGAACAGGGGGCCGGCGGGAATGAAAAACTGTTTTTT,CASSEQGAGGNEKLFF
TRBJ2-5,NA,NA,TRBV7-7,TGTGCCAGCAGCCGCGGCGGGGATCAAGAGACCCAGTACTTC,CASSRGGDQETQYF
TRBJ1-2,NA,once,TRBV2,TGTGCCAGCAGTGAAGCGCCCGGGGGGAGGCATGGCTACACCTTC,CASSEAPGGRHGYTF
TRBJ2-5,TRBD1,NA,TRBV5-1,TGCGCCAGCAATGAGGGGGCGGCTGGGGGCCAGACCCAGTACTTC,CASNEGAAGGQTQYF
TRBJ1-3,TRBD1,NA,TRBV28,TGTGCCAGCAGTCCACCCAGGACAGGTCCCCTTGTTGGAAACACCATATATTTT,CASSPPRTGPLVGNTIYF
TRBJ2-1,TRBD2,NA,TRBV5-4,TGTGCCAGCAGCTTGACTAGCGGGGCTTACAATGAGCAGTTCTTC,CASSLTSGAYNEQFF
TRBJ2-1,TRBD2,NA,TRBV10-2,TGCGCCAGCTCCCCCACTAGACTAGCGGGGGACAATGAGCAGTTCTTC,CASSPTRLAGDNEQFF
TRBJ1-1,NA,NA,TRBV24-1,TGTGCCACCAGTGATTTAATGGGAGATGAAGCTTTCTTT,CATSDLMGDEAFF
TRBJ2-4,TRBD1,NA,TRBV25-1,TGTGCCAGCAGTGCACAGGGGGCGCGGGATCAGTACTTC,CASSAQGARDQYF
TRBJ2-3,TRBD2,once,TRBV3-1/TRBV3-2,TGTGCCAGCAGCCAACAAAGTAGGTCTAGCGGGGGGATTGGGGCTGATACGCAGTATTTT,CASSQQSRSSGGIGADTQYF
TRBJ2-5,TRBD2,NA,TRBV5-1,TGCGCCAGCAGCTTGGTTGGTATCGGGGGGGGCGACGAGACCCAGTACTTC,CASSLVGIGGGDETQYF
TRBJ2-2,NA,once,TRBV5-1,TGCGCCAGCAGCCTCGGTTCAGGGAACACCGGGGAGCTGTTTTTT,CASSLGSGNTGELFF
TRBJ1-6,NA,NA,TRBV9,TGTGCCAGCAGCGTTTATGGGGCGGACTCACCCCTCCACTTT,CASSVYGADSPLHF
TRBJ2-1,TRBD2,NA,TRBV20-1,TGCAGTGCTCGCCTAGCGGGTGAGCAGTTCTTC,CSARLAGEQFF
TRBJ2-5,NA,NA,TRBV4-2,TGTGCCAGCAGCCCGGACGCGGAGGACCAGTACTTC,CASSPDAEDQYF
TRBJ2-3,NA,NA,TRBV6-6,TGTGCCAGCAGTTACCCCCGCGGTGGAGATACGCAGTATTTT,CASSYPRGGDTQYF
TRBJ2-7,NA,NA,TRBV5-1,TGCGCCAGCAGCTTCTACACGGGTTTAACCTACGAGCAGTACTTC,CASSFYTGLTYEQYF
TRBJ2-2,TRBD1,NA,TRBV5-1,TGCGCCAGCAGCTTGGAGGCAGGGGGCCTAGACGGGGAGCTGTTTTTT,CASSLEAGGLDGELFF
TRBJ2-7,TRBD2,NA,TRBV2,TGTGCCAGCAGTGCTAGCGGGAACTCCTACGAGCAGTACTTC,CASSASGNSYEQYF
TRBJ2-2,NA,few,TRBV19,TGTGCCAGTAGTATTTCATCGACTAGTTACACCGGGGAGCTGTTTTTT,CASSISSTSYTGELFF
TRBJ1-1,TRBD1,NA,TRBV27,TGTGCCAGCAGTCAATTACAGGGGAAAGACACTGAAGCTTTCTTT,CASSQLQGKDTEAFF
TRBJ1-6,NA,NA,TRBV29-1,TGCAGCGTGCGGACAGCCATGAATTCACCCCTCCACTTT,CSVRTAMNSPLHF